This TCR beta chain was found in a study of blood T cell repertoires in COVID-19. About the research overall: From the United States, Italy and Spain came samples of acute and convalescent COVID-19.

In the study's own analysis: Amplification of reference gene primers provided the estimated nucleated cell counts. Produced via immunoSEQ multiplex PCR; TCRdb's table is partial and in-frame only. The V and J calls and clone size are taken from that table; D and trimming were inferred from the DNA. Among over 120,000 clones, about 80% were seen once, and the ten largest hold just over 9%. The study drew participants aged about 18 to 89 years from some 23 US areas. Donors in Cohort 3 who had recovered were those with two negative PCRs, healthcare professional clearance, or resolution of their symptoms. Trimming at V came to 0 bases and at J to 7 bases, leaving 4 bases not matched to a gene. CDR3 length: 15 amino acids. CDR1 LGHNA and CDR2 YSLEER come from the germline V gene.

This clonotype was sampled from a man aged 50 to 59 who had recovered from COVID-19. The chain links TRBV4-3 to TRBJ1-4; 8 bases match TRBD1. The sample comprised PBMCs or T cells enriched from blood (not recorded which). In DNA, the CDR3 is TGCGCCAGCAGCCAAGATCGGACAGGGACTGAAAAACTGTTTTTT. Protein sequence: CASSQDRTGTEKLFF.